This TCR beta chain emerged from a study of blood T cell repertoires in COVID-19. Study summary: Nucleic acid was either cDNA or gDNA, and it came from T cells, B-cell-depleted T cells, or PBMCs.

Profiling relied on immunoSEQ multiplex PCR, and the TCRdb table lists in-frame clones only, not all of them. The sample lists some 300,000 clones; around 90% were seen once. The V gene's germline CDR1 is SEHNR and CDR2 FQNEAQ (reference sequence). The length of the CDR3 is 14 residues. V dropped 5 bases and J dropped 4; count of bases not matched to a gene: 2. The clonotype comes from a woman aged 60-75 years in a cohort exposed to, infected with or recovered from COVID-19 (not recorded which). What was sequenced was PBMCs or T cells enriched from blood (not recorded which). The chain employs TRBV7-9 and TRBJ1-5; 10 bases map to TRBD1. CDR3 sequence: CASSRTGGNQPQHF. CDR3 nucleotide sequence: TGTGCCAGCAGCCGGACAGGGGGGAATCAGCCCCAGCATTTT.